The 22 T cell receptor beta chains listed next were all sequenced from one sample in a study of vaccination effects on CD4 cells after COVID-19. Viral peptide pools were used in the ViraFEST assay to expand antigen-specific CD4+ T cells, and sequencing came afterward. The authors isolated CD4+ T cells after around 10 days of culture. Each participant received a vaccine that was either BNT162b2 or mRNA-1273, given as two doses. Their specific antigens are unknown. Using immunoSEQ multiplex PCR, the repertoire was profiled, and TCRdb retains in-frame clones only, with some absent. This sample has tens of thousands of clones, with about four fifths found just once. The sequences come from CD4+ T cells from PBMCs cultured with HCoV-OC43 spike peptides, collected after COVID-19 vaccination. This sample's subset: HCoV-OC43 spike overlapping peptide pool stimulation. The receptors were gathered from a human donor who received a COVID-19 vaccine.

The rearrangement links TRBV6-5 to TRBJ2-2; D is possibly TRBD2 (5 bases). V was cut by 10 bases and J by 0 bases, with 15 bases left in between. The CDR3 has 15 amino acids. Germline assignment: CDR1 MNHEY and CDR2 SVGAGI. DNA of the CDR3: TGTGCCACCCTAGCACCGGTCGCGAACACCGGGGAGCTGTTTTTT. It translates to CATLAPVANTGELFF.

There are a few counts of this clone. The chain links TRBV19 to TRBJ2-2; 8 positions match TRBD2. The CDR3 spans 15 residues. The J segment lost 5 bases and the V segment lost 3 bases, leaving 5 bases of the junction unmatched. Germline CDR1 and CDR2: LNHDA and SQIVND (reference sequence). The CDR3 sequence is CASSMGREGTGELFF. The CDR3, as DNA: TGTGCCAGTAGTATGGGTCGGGAGGGTACCGGGGAGCTGTTTTTT. The variable domain in full, with the rest retrieved from reference TRBV19 and TRBJ2-2, is DGGITQSPKYLFRKEGQNVTLSCEQNLNHDAMYWYRQDPGQGLRLIYYSQIVNDFQKGDIAEGYSVSREKKESFPLTVTSAQKNPTAFYLCASSMGREGTGELFFGEGSRLTVL.

The rearrangement joins TRBV2 to TRBJ1-1; a weak D match, TRBD1 (5 bases). Looked up from germline, CDR1 is SNHLY and CDR2 is FYNNEI. With 0 bases removed from V and 8 bases from J, the gap between germline ends came to 10 bases. The CDR3 is 13 amino acids. CDR3 amino acids: CASSEARAGEAFF. The CDR3 DNA reads as TGTGCCAGCAGTGAAGCGCGGGCAGGGGAAGCTTTCTTT.

This sequence joins TRBV5-1 and TRBJ2-1; D is possibly TRBD2 (6 bases). This CDR3 is 15 amino acids long. Trimming cost V 3 bases and J 4 bases, with 14 bases left between them. Germline V gene sequence: CDR1 SGHRS, CDR2 YFSETQ. CDR3 nucleotide sequence: TGCGCCAGCAGCTCCCGGGAGAGAGAATACAATGAGCAGTTCTTC. As protein: CASSSREREYNEQFF.

This chain links TRBV4-1 with TRBJ2-5; TRBD1 aligns across 12 bases. The CDR3 sequence is 15 residues long. With 4 bases clipped from V and 7 bases from J, the junction kept 7 bases outside the gene matches. Germline CDR1 reads MGHRA; CDR2 reads YSYEKL. The CDR3 region has the DNA TGCGCCAGCAGCCCCGGGGGACAGGGGGCACCGACCCAGTACTTC. It translates to CASSPGGQGAPTQYF.

This clone was recorded once. The V and J genes are TRBV9 and TRBJ1-1; D is possibly TRBD1 (6 bases). The V gene lost 0 bases and the J gene lost 8 bases, with 20 bases spanning the gap. CDR1 is SGDLS and CDR2 is YYNGEE in the germline V gene. CDR3 length equals 16 residues. The CDR3 DNA reads as TGTGCCAGCAGCGTAGGAGGGGGGCGATCCGTGGCGGAAGCTTTCTTT. This gives the protein CASSVGGGRSVAEAFF.

The V and J genes are TRBV4-2 and TRBJ1-5, with D hard to call. Trimming shortened V by 0 bases and J by 5 bases, and 5 bases separated the two germline ends. CDR3 length: 13 residues. Per the germline V gene, CDR1 is LGHNA and CDR2 is YNFKEQ. The CDR3 DNA follows: TGTGCCAGCAGCCAAGATATGTATCAGCCCCAGCATTTT. It yields the protein CASSQDMYQPQHF.

The CDR3 protein is CSAGDNAQETQYF. The CDR3 DNA follows: TGCAGCGCTGGGGACAATGCCCAAGAGACCCAGTACTTC. The chain combines TRBV29-1 with TRBJ2-5; maybe TRBD1 (6 bases). This CDR3 is built from 13 residues. With 7 bases removed from V and 1 base from J, the gap between germline ends came to 13 bases. Per the germline V gene, CDR1 is SQVTM and CDR2 is ANQGSEA.

This sequence joins TRBV10-3 and TRBJ2-1; D might be TRBD2 (7 bases). Deletions cut 8 bases from V and 4 bases from J, with 15 bases between. CDR3 length: 14 amino acids. Germline assignment: CDR1 ENHRY and CDR2 SYGVKD. The CDR3, as DNA: TGTGCCATCTCGGCACGGGGGGCTTACAATGAGCAGTTCTTC. Translated, it gives CAISARGAYNEQFF.

This clone was seen ten or more times. The CDR3 DNA follows: TGCAGCGTCAAATGGGCCATAAACTCTTACAATGAGCAGTTCTTC. This codes for CSVKWAINSYNEQFF. J is TRBJ2-1 and V is TRBV29-1; D not certain. Germline values: CDR1 SQVTM, CDR2 ANQGSEA. This CDR3 is 15 amino acids long. Between the trimmed V and J ends, which lost 6 bases and 4 bases, there was a span of 19 bases.

The rearrangement links TRBV19 to TRBJ2-1; 8 bases map to TRBD2. CDR3 size: 13 residues. CDR1 is LNHDA, CDR2 SQIVND, per germline (reference sequence). Trimming at V came to 6 bases and at J to 9 bases, leaving 7 bases not matched to a gene. The CDR3, as DNA: TGTGCCAGTAGCCTTTCCCGGGAGGGTGAGCAGTTCTTC. It yields the protein CASSLSREGEQFF.

V and J are TRBV10-3 and TRBJ1-1, with D uncertain. V was clipped by 8 bases and J by 1 base, with 5 bases between them. The CDR3 is 11 residues long. Germline loops: CDR1 ENHRY, CDR2 SYGVKD. CDR3 coding DNA: TGTGCCATCGTTCAGAACACTGAAGCTTTCTTT. It translates to CAIVQNTEAFF.

The rearrangement uses TRBV6-1 and TRBJ1-1, with TRBD1 matching over 8 bases. Germline CDR1 is MNHNS and CDR2 is SASEGT. The length of the CDR3 is 14 residues. J gave up 5 bases and V 2 bases, and 4 bases lay outside the gene matches. The CDR3 DNA sequence: TGTGCCAGCAGTGAACGGACAGGGCGGACTGAAGCTTTCTTT. Amino acids: CASSERTGRTEAFF.

This chain links TRBV5-4 with TRBJ1-1; D gene ambiguous. The CDR3 covers 16 residues. Trimming removed 3 bases at V and 3 bases at J, with 18 bases between. Germline V gene data show CDR1 as SGHNT and CDR2 as YYREEE (reference sequence). The CDR3 nucleotides read TGTGCCAGCAGCTCCCGGCCCGCCCGGCCGGACACTGAAGCTTTCTTT. Its translation: CASSSRPARPDTEAFF.

The chain carries TRBV11-2 and TRBJ2-1, with 8 bases that match TRBD1. CDR1 is SGHAT and CDR2 is FQNNGV in the germline V gene. V dropped 0 bases and J dropped 3; count of bases not matched to a gene: 7. The CDR3 runs to 17 residues. Here the CDR3 DNA reads TGTGCCAGCAGCTTAGATTACGGACAGGGCATCTACAATGAGCAGTTCTTC. Translating gives CASSLDYGQGIYNEQFF.

This sequence joins TRBV6-5 and TRBJ1-2, with D possibly matching TRBD1 (6 bases). Germline V gives CDR1 MNHEY, CDR2 SVGAGI. The CDR3 totals 15 residues. V shed 0 bases and J shed 4 bases, with 12 bases lying between them. This chain's CDR3 is CASSYSAGDRYGYTF. Written as DNA, the CDR3 is TGTGCCAGCAGTTACTCTGCAGGGGACCGCTATGGCTACACCTTC.

The chain joins TRBV18 to TRBJ2-1, with 11 bases identical to TRBD2. The length of the CDR3 is 15 residues. CDR1 is KGHSH, CDR2 LQKENI, per germline. Trimming at V came to 5 bases and at J to 6 bases, leaving 6 bases not matched to a gene. CDR3 region: CASSTGTSGGNEQFF. CDR3 nucleotides: TGTGCCAGCTCAACGGGGACTAGCGGAGGCAATGAGCAGTTCTTC.

J is TRBJ2-3 and V is TRBV19; the match to TRBD2 covers 8 bases. After removal of 8 bases from V and 0 bases from J, the junction contained 4 bases not matched to a gene. CDR3 length: 14 amino acids. The germline gives CDR1 LNHDA, CDR2 SQIVND (reference sequence). The CDR3 sequence: CASALAGSTDTQYF. CDR3 DNA: TGTGCCAGTGCCCTAGCGGGCAGCACAGATACGCAGTATTTT.

V usage is TRBV10-1 and J usage is TRBJ2-1; maybe TRBD1 (5 bases). The V end lost 5 bases, the J end lost 4 bases, and 9 bases lay between the germline ends. The CDR3 has 13 amino acids. Germline V lookup: CDR1 WNHNN, CDR2 SYGVQD (reference sequence). The CDR3 loop reads CASSPDKYNEQFF. The CDR3 nucleotides read TGCGCCAGCAGTCCGGACAAATACAATGAGCAGTTCTTC.

The chain joins TRBV6-6 to TRBJ2-1, with 7 positions matching TRBD2. The V gene's germline CDR1 is MNHNY and CDR2 SVGAGI (reference sequence). Trimming removed 6 bases from V and 14 bases from J; junction bases left unmatched: 7. CDR3 length equals 11 residues. In DNA form, the CDR3 reads TGTGCCAGCAGCATTAGCGGGCTAAAGTTCTTC. This encodes CASSISGLKFF.

DNA of the CDR3: TGTGCCAGCAGCTTTGCAGAACCTTACTCTGGAAACACCATATATTTT. Residues: CASSFAEPYSGNTIYF. The chain has TRBV5-6 and TRBJ1-3; no clear D. Germline CDR1 SGHDT, CDR2 YYEEEE. The CDR3 is 16 amino acids. V was trimmed by 2 bases and J by 0 bases, leaving 12 bases between them.

This rearrangement joins TRBV18 to TRBJ2-2, with TRBD1 matching 7 bases. The CDR3 contains 14 residues. Germline-derived CDR1 and CDR2 are KGHSH and LQKENI. With 2 bases clipped from V and 5 bases from J, the junction kept 2 bases outside the gene matches. The CDR3 loop reads CASSPKQGTGELFF. The CDR3 nucleotides are TGTGCCAGCTCACCAAAACAGGGGACCGGGGAGCTGTTTTTT.